This record looks at one T cell receptor beta chain sequence and its context. A junction boundary mismatches the germline segment, possibly from a read error. The source of the sample is a study of blood T cells in healthy people across ages. Then a second PCR, running about 6 to 11 cycles, was carried out with a sample-barcoded 5' primer and a J-beta primer mix. Each CDR3 protein is one row after TCRdb ran MiXCR on the 5' RACE reads. Among about 730,000 distinct CDR3 sequences listed, roughly two fifths were seen once. Per germline, CDR1 ENHRY and CDR2 SYGVKD. The CDR3 is 15 amino acids. Source material: blood. The source is a woman aged 60-75 years in good health. V and J are TRBV10-3 and TRBJ2-1; 7 positions match TRBD1. CDR3 bases: TGTGCCATCAGTGGAGGGGACAGCCACTCCAATGGGCAGTTCTTC. Encoded protein: CAISGGDSHSNGQFF.